This T cell receptor beta chain was sequenced for a study of regulatory T cells in long-lasting Graves disease. General study points: Among samples with persistent disease, TRBV28, TRBJ1-2 and TRBJ2-5 were favored. Thyroid tissue was not studied; only peripheral blood was.

Time point meaning: persistent/refractory GD, antithyroid drugs over 5 years with positive TRAb. There was RNA extracted from PBMCs, and the TCR library was made from it. Roughly 9 milliliters of peripheral blood went into EDTA tubes. V lost 1 base and J 6 bases, leaving 13 bases between the germline ends. CDR3 size: 15 residues. Looked up from germline, CDR1 is LNHNV and CDR2 is YYDKDF (reference sequence). Arm-PCR of CDR3 regions with iRepertoire HTBI primers generated TCR beta libraries. TCRdb reanalysed the multiplex PCR reads using MiXCR and keeps one entry per CDR3 protein. Here the sample spans approximately 440,000 distinct CDR3 sequences, 23% being singletons. This clonotype was counted only a few times. Its antigen is unknown.

The TCR sequence derives from a female donor with Graves disease. The starting material was peripheral blood mononuclear cells (PBMCs), obtained when the disease was refractory, from a patient treated with antithyroid drugs. The chain couples TRBV15 to TRBJ2-4; D unresolved. CDR3 bases: TGTGCCACCAGCAGAGCCGGAGTTGAGAGAAACATTCAGTACTTC. Translation: CATSRAGVERNIQYF.